The text below deals with one T cell receptor (beta chain). The antigen remains unidentified. Clones were sequenced by immunoSEQ multiplex PCR, and TCRdb holds only the in-frame ones, with some missing. Among some 2,100,000 clones, around 95% were seen once, and the ten largest hold approximately 0.13%. The record originates from a study of shared clonotypes between healthy human individuals. Study results and caveats: What limited the represented genetic and exposure-history diversity was the small number of donors.

The CDR3 runs to 16 residues. Germline V CDR1 and CDR2: SNHLY, FYNNEI. Trimming removed 4 bases at V and 3 bases at J, with 18 bases between. The sequenced material came from naive CD4+ T cells sorted from blood. Stated subset: CD45RA+ positively selected. The genes are TRBV2 and TRBJ2-5; D may be TRBD2 (5 bases). The sequence was obtained from a man younger than 35 in good health. This CDR3 is CASSAGWEQAKETQYF. The CDR3 DNA follows: TGTGCCAGCAGTGCGGGATGGGAACAAGCGAAAGAGACCCAGTACTTC. Using reference TRBV2 and TRBJ2-5 for the parts outside the CDR3, the full variable domain is EPEVTQTPSHQVTQMGQEVILRCVPISNHLYFYWYRQILGQKVEFLVSFYNNEISEKSEIFDDQFSVERPDGSNFTLKIRSTKLEDSAMYFCASSAGWEQAKETQYFGPGTRLLVL.